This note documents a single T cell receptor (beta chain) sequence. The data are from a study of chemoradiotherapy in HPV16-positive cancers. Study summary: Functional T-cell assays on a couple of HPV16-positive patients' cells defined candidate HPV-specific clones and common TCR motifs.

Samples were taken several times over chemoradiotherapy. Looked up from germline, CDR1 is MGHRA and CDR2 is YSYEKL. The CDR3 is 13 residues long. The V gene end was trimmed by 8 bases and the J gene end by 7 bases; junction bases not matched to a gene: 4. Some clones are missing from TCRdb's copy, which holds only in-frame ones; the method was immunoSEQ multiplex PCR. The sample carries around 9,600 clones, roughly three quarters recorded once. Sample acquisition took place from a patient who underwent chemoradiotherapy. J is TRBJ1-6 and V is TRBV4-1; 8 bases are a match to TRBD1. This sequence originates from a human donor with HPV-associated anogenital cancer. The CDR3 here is CASRDRINSPLHF. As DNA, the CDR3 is TGCGCCAGCCGGGACAGGATAAATTCACCCCTCCACTTT.